Shown below are 7 T cell receptor beta chains from a single sample sequenced in a study of blood T cell repertoires in COVID-19. Assay: immunoSEQ multiplex PCR; the TCRdb copy retains only in-frame clones and omits some. The sample has roughly 68,000 clones; about three quarters are singletons. The sample comprised peripheral blood. These TCRs come from a human donor in a cohort sampled during active COVID-19.

V gene TRBV7-2 combines with J gene TRBJ1-1; the D is unclear. V was clipped by 6 bases and J by 6 bases, with 14 bases between them. Germline V lookup: CDR1 SGHTA, CDR2 FQGNSA. This CDR3 is built from 13 residues. In nucleotides, the CDR3 is TGTGCCAGCAGTCGGGAAGTCAACGCTGAAGCTTTCTTT. Protein sequence: CASSREVNAEAFF.

The genes are TRBV5-1 and TRBJ2-3; D may be TRBD1 (6 bases). Germline V lookup: CDR1 SGHRS, CDR2 YFSETQ. The germline V and J ends were trimmed by 4 bases and 1 base, with 13 bases remaining between them. There are 15 residues in the CDR3. The CDR3 protein is CASSPSGAGTDTQYF. The CDR3 nucleotides are TGCGCCAGCAGCCCGTCAGGGGCCGGCACAGATACGCAGTATTTT.

The V call is TRBV28, the J call TRBJ2-7; D is unclear. The CDR3 has 13 residues. Per germline, CDR1 MDHEN and CDR2 SYDVKM. V was trimmed by 2 bases and J by 5 bases, leaving 10 bases between them. CDR3 region: CASSLSPVDEQYF. In DNA, the CDR3 is TGTGCCAGCAGTTTAAGCCCGGTAGACGAGCAGTACTTC. The whole variable domain, filled in from reference TRBV28 and TRBJ2-7, reads DVKVTQSSRYLVKRTGEKVFLECVQDMDHENMFWYRQDPGLGLRLIYFSYDVKMKEKGDIPEGYSVSREKKERFSLILESASTNQTSMYLCASSLSPVDEQYFGPGTRLTVT.

This rearrangement joins TRBV27 to TRBJ2-6, with D uncertain. This CDR3 is 16 amino acids long. Germline V gene lookup returns CDR1 MNHEY and CDR2 SMNVEV (reference sequence). Trimming took off 5 bases at V and 2 bases at J, with 13 bases between the two ends. The CDR3 DNA reads TGTGCCAGCAGTCCGAAACCGGGTCCTGGGGCCAACGTCCTGACTTTC. It yields the protein CASSPKPGPGANVLTF.

V usage is TRBV6-1 and J usage is TRBJ2-7; TRBD1 might be the D (6 bases). Deletions cut 3 bases from V and 6 bases from J, with 21 bases between. The CDR3 covers 16 residues. Germline V lookup: CDR1 MNHNS, CDR2 SASEGT. CDR3 loop: CASSEEQGAIWAEQYF. The DNA of the CDR3 is TGTGCCAGCAGTGAGGAACAGGGTGCTATTTGGGCCGAGCAGTACTTC.

The genes are TRBV2 and TRBJ1-5; D may be TRBD1 (5 bases). This CDR3 is built from 14 residues. V lost 7 bases, J lost 2 bases, and 12 bases lay in between. Germline CDR1 SNHLY, CDR2 FYNNEI. In DNA form, the CDR3 reads TGTGCCAGCACCCCTGGGGGGGGCAATCAGCCCCAGCATTTT. This translates into CASTPGGGNQPQHF.

The rearrangement links TRBV28 to TRBJ2-1; D is perhaps TRBD1 (5 bases). Germline values: CDR1 MDHEN, CDR2 SYDVKM. CDR3 length: 14 residues. Trimming pared 3 bases from V and 1 base from J, leaving 7 bases between. The CDR3 DNA sequence: TGTGCCAGCAGTTTTCAGGGATCCTACAATGAGCAGTTCTTC. Translating gives CASSFQGSYNEQFF.